The entry that follows covers one T cell receptor (beta chain) sequence. The specificity of this receptor is unknown. No base quality information exists; no much larger clone differs at one position. The time point label of this sample denotes: pretreatment peripheral blood. A cohort of 30 or so patients with locally advanced or metastatic urothelial carcinoma, treated at Memorial Sloan Kettering on a trial protocol, was included. Peripheral blood mononuclear cells were collected from each patient pretreatment and during treatment, giving between 1 and 8 total time points per patient. The Qiagen DNeasy Blood extraction kit was used to purify genomic DNA from total PBMCs and tumor samples. PBMCs were collected pretreatment and during treatment and were isolated and stored as previously described. Each PCR received spiked-in synthetic TCR analog templates so that absolute template abundance could be estimated from read counts. The immunoSEQ assay used bias-controlled V and J gene primers to amplify TCRbeta CDR3 regions from genomic DNA. Sequencing of rearranged TCRbeta segments was performed at approximately 20X coverage. Per the source publication's procedure: Clustering was used to correct sequencing errors, and CDR3s were annotated against IMGT to assign V, D and J genes. Downstream analyses used only productive TCRbeta rearrangements and left out out-of-frame or stop-codon sequences. To compute clonality, Shannon entropy was normalized by the log of the number of unique productive sequences and then subtracted from one. Clones differing between time points or between blood and tumor were identified using Fisher's exact test with Benjamini-Hochberg correction, with an adjusted p below 0.01 applied as the threshold. The table comes from immuneACCESS by way of TCRdb, which keeps in-frame sequences with V and J called. Part of the clones is missing from these tables; in studies checked, under half for an unresolved V gene and the rest for unknown reasons. The V and J calls and clone size come from that table; D and trimming were worked out from the DNA. This sample holds about 87,000 clones; around 84% were observed only once. In total, the top ten clones hold approximately 2.1% of the sample.

The data belong to a study of PD-L1 blockade in urothelial cancer (dated 2017 in TCRdb). In terms of the full investigation: All patients started therapy around 2014 and received atezolizumab 1,200 mg intravenously every 3 weeks. Patients had an ECOG performance status of 0 or 1 and had received between 0 and 3 prior chemotherapy regimens. In the same patients who had TCR sequencing, pretreatment tumors also underwent whole exome sequencing and RNA sequencing. Roughly 10 patients reached durable clinical benefit, while 20 patients did not. The study, an exploratory multi-omic analysis, examined somatic, immune and clinical correlates of response to PD-L1 blockade with atezolizumab in urothelial cancer. Some 30 patients had pretreatment blood TCR-seq, approximately 24 had at least one posttreatment blood collection, and approximately 24 had tumor TCR-seq. Blood samples yielded a median of roughly 140,000 T cells and around 80,000 unique TCRs, with median clonality about 0.08. About 90% of the 29 patients were identified as males with urothelial cancer of bladder origin, and a prior smoking history was reported by 18 of 29 patients. Durable clinical benefit was defined as progression-free survival longer than 6 months, and TCR features were also tested against progression-free and overall survival. Pretreatment tumor samples and matched peripheral blood, collected serially before and after atezolizumab treatment, underwent TCR sequencing. Blood samples were analyzed 3 weeks after the start of treatment (second dose) and 6 weeks after the start of treatment.

For this chain, trimming is 5 bases at the V end and 0 bases at the J end, and the number of junction bases without a gene match is 2. The CDR3 runs 15 amino acids, cysteine and phenylalanine included. Only CDR3 DNA is held: 45 bases, read in frame from base 1. CDR1 and CDR2 are read off the germline V gene as SGHVS and FQNEAQ. General conclusions and limits of the study: At 3 weeks after the start of treatment, tumor-associated TCR clones in peripheral blood had expanded more in patients with durable benefit (n of about 22, p = 0.022). A pretreatment peripheral blood TCR clonality below the median was linked to improved progression-free and overall survival. Because the sample size was small (n ≈ 30) and many exploratory analyses were performed, the results are intended to be hypothesis-generating.

The chain uses TRBV7-8 and TRBJ2-2; TRBD1 lines up with 8 middle nucleotides. Source: PBMCs, taken around atezolizumab (anti-PD-L1) treatment. This TCR came from a man aged 55-75 years with urothelial cancer. The DNA is TGTGCCAGCAGCGAACAGGGGGCGAACACCGGGGAGCTGTTTTTT. Translated, this gives CASSEQGANTGELFF.